The 21 T cell receptor beta chains listed next were all sequenced from one sample in a study of T cells in Graves' hyperthyroidism and ophthalmopathy. The source material, RNA transcripts, was used to amplify TCR beta CDR3 regions. First-round RT-PCR with HTBI primers amplified the TCR CDR3 region. TCRdb re-called the multiplex PCR reads through MiXCR, storing one row per CDR3 protein. The sample shows around 290,000 distinct CDR3 sequences, roughly 13% of them seen only once. Sequencing was carried out using blood. The source is a woman between 40 and 50 years old with Graves' hyperthyroidism.

This clonotype occurred many times. V usage is TRBV18 and J usage is TRBJ2-7; D call uncertain. Trimming took off 2 bases at V and 6 bases at J, with 11 bases between the two ends. Germline V lookup: CDR1 KGHSH, CDR2 LQKENI. The CDR3 covers 13 residues. The CDR3, as DNA: TGTGCCAGCTCACCAACAACGGATGGCGAGCAGTACTTC. Encoded protein: CASSPTTDGEQYF.

This clonotype has only a few counts. This chain connects TRBV29-1 to TRBJ2-5; 7 bases map to TRBD1. Trimming took 6 bases from V and 4 from J; bases not matched to a gene: 2. CDR3 length: 11 residues. Germline CDR1 and CDR2: SQVTM and ANQGSEA. In nucleotides, the CDR3 is TGCAGCGTCAACAGGGGAGAGACCCAGTACTTC. Translation gives CSVNRGETQYF. Full variable domain (remainder filled in from reference TRBV29-1 and TRBJ2-5): SAVISQKPSRDICQRGTSLTIQCQVDSQVTMMFWYRQQPGQSLTLIATANQGSEATYESGFVIDKFPISRPNLTFSTLTVSNMSPEDSSIYLCSVNRGETQYFGPGTRLLVL.

This sequence joins TRBV28 and TRBJ2-7; the match to TRBD1 covers 7 bases. CDR1 MDHEN and CDR2 SYDVKM come from the germline V gene. This CDR3 region has 15 residues. Trimming cost V 6 bases and J 2 bases; bases outside gene matches: 10. CDR3 amino acids: CASSRPDRDPYEQYF. CDR3 nucleotide sequence: TGTGCCAGCAGCCGACCTGACAGGGATCCCTACGAGCAGTACTTC.

In its sample, this clonotype was seen a few times. A much larger clone differs from this one at a single base, so this may be a read error. The CDR3 does not close with the conserved phenylalanine or tryptophan, likely indicating a read error. This chain links TRBV20-1 with TRBJ2-3, with D perhaps TRBD2 (5 bases). The CDR3 runs 14 residues. Trimming stripped 3 bases from V and 2 bases from J, with 12 bases between. The germline V gene encodes CDR1 DFQATT and CDR2 SNEGSKA (reference sequence). The CDR3 DNA sequence: TGCAGTGCTAGGAACCAGCGGCACACAGATACGCAGTATCTT. It is translated as CSARNQRHTDTQYL.

This clonotype was seen a few times. The chain is built from TRBV15 and TRBJ1-2; a weak D match, TRBD1 (5 bases). CDR3 length equals 17 residues. Deletions cut 5 bases from V and 4 bases from J, with 23 bases between. From germline, CDR1 is LNHNV and CDR2 YYDKDF (reference sequence). The CDR3 DNA reads TGTGCCACCAGCGGCCCCGCCGGGCGGGGGAACCTCTATGGCTACACCTTC. The encoded protein is CATSGPAGRGNLYGYTF.

This clonotype appeared once. V usage is TRBV20-1 and J usage is TRBJ1-6; 9 nucleotides agree with TRBD1. This CDR3 comprises 15 residues. CDR1 and CDR2 from the germline V gene are DFQATT and SNEGSKA (reference sequence). V trimming: 0 bases; J trimming: 8 bases; junction bases outside the gene matches: 5. The CDR3 here is CSARDGTGTDSPLHF. The CDR3 DNA reads as TGCAGTGCTAGAGATGGGACAGGGACGGATTCACCCCTCCACTTT.

This clonotype has ten or more counts. This chain joins TRBV20-1 and TRBJ1-1; D remains unclear. The CDR3 covers 12 residues. CDR1 is DFQATT and CDR2 is SNEGSKA in the germline V gene (reference sequence). Between the trimmed V and J ends, which lost 5 bases and 0 bases, there was a span of 7 bases. CDR3 DNA: TGCAGTGCTTCCTTCATGAACACTGAAGCTTTCTTT. It yields the protein CSASFMNTEAFF.

V is TRBV7-9 and J is TRBJ1-2, with D possibly matching TRBD1 (5 bases). Germline CDR1 SEHNR, CDR2 FQNEAQ (reference sequence). Between the trimmed V and J ends, which lost 4 bases and 12 bases, there was a span of 24 bases. The CDR3 is made up of 15 amino acids. DNA of the CDR3: TGTGCCAGCAGCTCCCAGGGCGGGGTCCCCGGGAGCGACACCTTC. Translated, it gives CASSSQGGVPGSDTF.

In this sample, this clonotype turned up many times. The chain combines TRBV4-2 with TRBJ2-1; TRBD2 matches at 8 bases. Germline CDR1 LGHNA, CDR2 YNFKEQ. The CDR3 extends over 15 amino acids. The junction had 3 bases not matched to a gene; V was cut back by 0 bases and J by 5 bases. CDR3 sequence (DNA): TGTGCCAGCAGCCAAGACCTAGCGGGTAACAATGAGCAGTTCTTC. Translated: CASSQDLAGNNEQFF.

The chain has TRBV4-1 and TRBJ2-7, with 7 bases that match TRBD2. This CDR3 spans 16 amino acids. The V segment lost 0 bases and the J segment 7 bases; nucleotides outside the gene matches: 12. CDR1 is MGHRA, CDR2 YSYEKL, per germline. The CDR3 nucleotides read TGCGCCAGCAGCCAAGAACGAGGGAGGGCCCGGGGTGAGCAGTACTTC. The encoded protein is CASSQERGRARGEQYF.

This clonotype was detected many times. J is TRBJ1-2 and V is TRBV5-5; the D is unclear. Deletions cut 6 bases from V and 0 bases from J, with 9 bases between. CDR3 size: 13 residues. Germline CDR1 and CDR2: SGHKS and YYEKEE (reference sequence). The CDR3 sequence: CASMDFTNYGYTF. CDR3 coding DNA: TGTGCCAGCATGGATTTTACTAACTATGGCTACACCTTC.

This clonotype was counted many times. At one boundary the junction diverges from the germline segment, which might be a read error. V gene TRBV5-1 combines with J gene TRBJ1-1, with D perhaps TRBD1 (6 bases). The length of the CDR3 is 14 residues. Germline CDR1 reads SGHRS; CDR2 reads YFSETQ. The CDR3 sequence is CASSLQGKNAEAFF. The CDR3 DNA reads as TGCGCCAGCAGCTTGCAGGGGAAGAACGCTGAAGCTTTCTTT.

This clonotype was picked up many times. The chain recombines TRBV28 with TRBJ2-7; D remains ambiguous. This CDR3 spans 14 amino acids. Germline loops: CDR1 MDHEN, CDR2 SYDVKM. The V gene lost 6 bases and the J gene lost 4 bases, with 16 bases spanning the gap. The CDR3 sequence: CASSPTFGPYEQYF. In nucleotides, the CDR3 is TGTGCCAGCAGCCCCACCTTCGGCCCTTACGAGCAGTACTTC.

The chain carries TRBV3-1 and TRBJ2-7; D unclear. V gave up 3 bases and J gave up 2 bases, with 8 bases separating them. This CDR3 region has 13 residues. Germline V gene data show CDR1 as LGHDT and CDR2 as YNNKEL (reference sequence). In nucleotides, the CDR3 is TGTGCCAGCAGCCACCTTGACACCTACGAGCAGTACTTC. As protein: CASSHLDTYEQYF.

The sample holds many counts of this clonotype. This chain's CDR3 is CASSLRWRRDFRQPQHF. The CDR3 bases are TGTGCCAGCAGCTTACGGTGGCGAAGGGACTTCAGGCAGCCCCAGCATTTT. The chain recombines TRBV11-3 with TRBJ1-5, with D tentatively TRBD1 (5 bases). This CDR3 spans 17 amino acids. Germline loops: CDR1 SGHNT, CDR2 YENEEA. The V gene lost 2 bases and the J gene lost 7 bases, with 21 bases spanning the gap. Looking up the rest from reference TRBV11-3 and TRBJ1-5 gives the full variable domain: EAGVVQSPRYKIIEKKQPVAFWCNPISGHNTLYWYLQNLGQGPELLIRYENEEAVDDSQLPKDRFSAERLKGVDSTLKIQPAELGDSAVYLCASSLRWRRDFRQPQHFGDGTRLSIL.

Remarks on this clonotype: A read error is possible here, since a much larger clone lies one base away. The chain carries TRBV11-2 and TRBJ1-1; TRBD1 might be the D (5 bases). There are 14 residues in the CDR3. Trimming stripped 4 bases from V and 5 bases from J, with 14 bases between. CDR1 and CDR2 (germline): SGHAT, FQNNGV. The chain's CDR3 is CASSSVNRGTEAFF. CDR3 DNA: TGTGCCAGCAGCTCAGTTAATCGGGGGACTGAAGCTTTCTTT.

There are many counts of this clonotype. The chain couples TRBV20-1 to TRBJ2-1, with TRBD2 identical over 10 bases. The V gene end was trimmed by 0 bases and the J gene end by 7 bases; junction bases not matched to a gene: 6. This CDR3 comprises 15 residues. CDR1 is DFQATT and CDR2 is SNEGSKA in the germline V gene (reference sequence). The CDR3 DNA reads TGCAGTGCTAGAGATCCCGGGACTAGCGTGAATGAGCAGTTCTTC. This codes for CSARDPGTSVNEQFF.

This clonotype has at least ten counts. The chain joins TRBV20-1 to TRBJ2-5; weak D call: TRBD2 (5 bases). Trimming cost V 0 bases and J 3 bases, with 20 bases left between them. The CDR3 sequence is 17 residues long. Germline CDR1 reads DFQATT; CDR2 reads SNEGSKA (reference sequence). In DNA form, the CDR3 reads TGCAGTGCTAGAGATGGAAACGGCACTAGGGTAAAAGAGACCCAGTACTTC. Amino acid sequence: CSARDGNGTRVKETQYF.

This chain links TRBV11-2 with TRBJ1-2; D is possibly TRBD1 (5 bases). The V end was cut by 5 bases, the J end by 0 bases, with 13 bases between. The germline V gene encodes CDR1 SGHAT and CDR2 FQNNGV. The CDR3 consists of 15 residues. This CDR3 is CASSPLGDANYGYTF. DNA for the CDR3: TGTGCCAGCAGCCCCTTAGGGGACGCTAACTATGGCTACACCTTC. Together with reference TRBV11-2 and TRBJ1-2, the CDR3 gives the full variable domain: EAGVAQSPRYKIIEKRQSVAFWCNPISGHATLYWYQQILGQGPKLLIQFQNNGVVDDSQLPKDRFSAERLKGVDSTLKIQPAKLEDSAVYLCASSPLGDANYGYTFGSGTRLTVV.

Only a few counts were recorded for this clonotype. This sequence joins TRBV20-1 and TRBJ2-1; possibly TRBD2 for D (6 bases). This CDR3 comprises 14 residues. The germline V gene has CDR1 DFQATT and CDR2 SNEGSKA (reference sequence). V lost 0 bases and J lost 3, with 9 bases in between. The CDR3 coding sequence is TGCAGTGCTAGAGATCGGGAGCACTACAATGAGCAGTTCTTC. It codes for CSARDREHYNEQFF.

As concerns this clonotype: With a much larger clone just one base away, this may be a read error. V and J are TRBV3-1 and TRBJ1-2, with a possible D match to TRBD1 (5 bases). Trimming took off 0 bases at V and 10 bases at J, with 15 bases between the two ends. Germline values: CDR1 LGHDT, CDR2 YNNKEL (reference sequence). This CDR3 region has 14 residues. CDR3: CASSQDSGGSAYTF. The CDR3, as DNA: TGTGCCAGCAGCCAAGACTCCGGGGGGAGCGCCTACACCTTC.